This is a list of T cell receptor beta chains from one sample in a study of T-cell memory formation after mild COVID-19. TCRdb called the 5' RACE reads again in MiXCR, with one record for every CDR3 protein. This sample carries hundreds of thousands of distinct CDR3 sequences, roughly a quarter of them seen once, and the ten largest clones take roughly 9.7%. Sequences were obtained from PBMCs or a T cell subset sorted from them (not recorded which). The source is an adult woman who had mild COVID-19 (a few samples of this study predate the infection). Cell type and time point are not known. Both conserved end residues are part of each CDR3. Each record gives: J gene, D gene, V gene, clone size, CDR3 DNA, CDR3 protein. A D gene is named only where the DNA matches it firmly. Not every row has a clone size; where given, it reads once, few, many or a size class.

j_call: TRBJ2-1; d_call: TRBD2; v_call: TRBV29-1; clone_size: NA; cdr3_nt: TGCAGCGCCTCCGGGACTAGCCCGAGAAATGAGCAGTTCTTC; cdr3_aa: CSASGTSPRNEQFF
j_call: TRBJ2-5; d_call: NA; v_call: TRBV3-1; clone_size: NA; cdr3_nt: TGTGCCAGCAGCCTGGTGGGACCGACAGACCAAGAGACCCAGTACTTC; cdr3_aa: CASSLVGPTDQETQYF
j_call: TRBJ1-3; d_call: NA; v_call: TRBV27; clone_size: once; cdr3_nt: TGTGCCAGCATGGAGGGCTCTGGAAACACCATATATTTT; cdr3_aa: CASMEGSGNTIYF
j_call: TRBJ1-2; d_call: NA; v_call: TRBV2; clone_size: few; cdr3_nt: TGTGCCAGCAGTTCGGGCCTACTGGGCTACACCTTC; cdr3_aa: CASSSGLLGYTF
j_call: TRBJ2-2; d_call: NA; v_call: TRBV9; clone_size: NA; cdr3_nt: TGTGCCAGCAGCGTACAGAACGCGAACACCGGGGAGCTGTTTTTT; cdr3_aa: CASSVQNANTGELFF
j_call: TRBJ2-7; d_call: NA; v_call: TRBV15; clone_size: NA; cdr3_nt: TGTGCCACCAGCAGTCGCAGGGCTCAGGAGCAGTACTTC; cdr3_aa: CATSSRRAQEQYF
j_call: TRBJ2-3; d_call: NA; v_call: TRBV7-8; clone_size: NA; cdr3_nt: TGTGCCAGCAGCCAGAAATTCACGGCGGGTAGCACAGATACGCAGTATTTT; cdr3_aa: CASSQKFTAGSTDTQYF
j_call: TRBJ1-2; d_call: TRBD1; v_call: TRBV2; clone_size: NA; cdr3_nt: TGTGCCAGCAGTGCTCCAGGGGGAGGCTATGGCTACACCTTC; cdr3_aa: CASSAPGGGYGYTF
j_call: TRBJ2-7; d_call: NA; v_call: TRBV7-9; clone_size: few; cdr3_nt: TGTGCCAGCACCCTTGAGCAGTACTTC; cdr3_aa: CASTLEQYF
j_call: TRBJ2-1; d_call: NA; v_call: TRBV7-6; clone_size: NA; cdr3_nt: TGTGCCAGCAGCTCGAATACCGGGACATTCTCCTACAATGAGCAGTTCTTC; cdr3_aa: CASSSNTGTFSYNEQFF
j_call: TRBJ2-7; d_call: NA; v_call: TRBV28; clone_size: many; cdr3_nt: TGTGCCAGCAGATCCCGAACTAGATACGAGCAGTACTTC; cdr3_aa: CASRSRTRYEQYF
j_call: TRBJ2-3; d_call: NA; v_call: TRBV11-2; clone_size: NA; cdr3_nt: TGTGCCAGCAGCCCAGAACTACGCACAGATACGCAGTATTTT; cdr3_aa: CASSPELRTDTQYF
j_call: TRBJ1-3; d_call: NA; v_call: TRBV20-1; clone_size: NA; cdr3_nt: TGCAGTGCTAGAGGGACTCCGAAGGTGTACTCTGGAAACACCATATATTTT; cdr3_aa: CSARGTPKVYSGNTIYF
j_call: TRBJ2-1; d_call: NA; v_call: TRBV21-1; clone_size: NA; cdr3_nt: TGTGCCAGCAGCAGTCGTCCCCGAAGGTACAATGAGCAGTTCTTC; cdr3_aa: CASSSRPRRYNEQFF
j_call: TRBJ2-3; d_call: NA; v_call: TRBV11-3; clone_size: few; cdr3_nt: TGTGCCAGCAGCTTAGGCTCGGGACCCACAGATACGCAGTATTTT; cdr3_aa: CASSLGSGPTDTQYF
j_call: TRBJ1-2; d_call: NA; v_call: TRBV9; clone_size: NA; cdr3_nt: TGTGCCAGCAGTAGTAAGGGACTATGGAGCTACACCTTC; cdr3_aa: CASSSKGLWSYTF
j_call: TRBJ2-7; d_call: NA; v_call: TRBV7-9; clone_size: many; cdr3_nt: TGTGCCAGCAGCTTAGTAGGACCCACCTACGAGCAGTACTTC; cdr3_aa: CASSLVGPTYEQYF
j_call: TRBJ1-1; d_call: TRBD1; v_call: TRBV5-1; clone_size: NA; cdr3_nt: TGCGCCAGCAGCTTCGGGACAGGGGGTACCACTGAAGCTTTCTTT; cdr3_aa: CASSFGTGGTTEAFF